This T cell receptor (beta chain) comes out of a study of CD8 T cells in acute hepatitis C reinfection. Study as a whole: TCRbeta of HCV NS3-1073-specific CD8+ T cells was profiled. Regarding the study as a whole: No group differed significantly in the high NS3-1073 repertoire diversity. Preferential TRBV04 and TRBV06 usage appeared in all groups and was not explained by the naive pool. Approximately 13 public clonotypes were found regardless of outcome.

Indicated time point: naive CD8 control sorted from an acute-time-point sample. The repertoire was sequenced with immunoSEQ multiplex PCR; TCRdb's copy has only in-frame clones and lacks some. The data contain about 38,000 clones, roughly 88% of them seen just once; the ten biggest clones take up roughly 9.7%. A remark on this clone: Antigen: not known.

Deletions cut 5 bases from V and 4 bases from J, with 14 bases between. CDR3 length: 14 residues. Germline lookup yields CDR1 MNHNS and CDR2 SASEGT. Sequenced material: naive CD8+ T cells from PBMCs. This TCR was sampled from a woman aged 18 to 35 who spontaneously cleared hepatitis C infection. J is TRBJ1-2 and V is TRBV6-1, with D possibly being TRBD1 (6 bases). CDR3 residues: CASSSTGSPYGYTF. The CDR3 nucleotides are TGTGCCAGCAGTTCGACAGGTTCCCCCTATGGCTACACCTTC.